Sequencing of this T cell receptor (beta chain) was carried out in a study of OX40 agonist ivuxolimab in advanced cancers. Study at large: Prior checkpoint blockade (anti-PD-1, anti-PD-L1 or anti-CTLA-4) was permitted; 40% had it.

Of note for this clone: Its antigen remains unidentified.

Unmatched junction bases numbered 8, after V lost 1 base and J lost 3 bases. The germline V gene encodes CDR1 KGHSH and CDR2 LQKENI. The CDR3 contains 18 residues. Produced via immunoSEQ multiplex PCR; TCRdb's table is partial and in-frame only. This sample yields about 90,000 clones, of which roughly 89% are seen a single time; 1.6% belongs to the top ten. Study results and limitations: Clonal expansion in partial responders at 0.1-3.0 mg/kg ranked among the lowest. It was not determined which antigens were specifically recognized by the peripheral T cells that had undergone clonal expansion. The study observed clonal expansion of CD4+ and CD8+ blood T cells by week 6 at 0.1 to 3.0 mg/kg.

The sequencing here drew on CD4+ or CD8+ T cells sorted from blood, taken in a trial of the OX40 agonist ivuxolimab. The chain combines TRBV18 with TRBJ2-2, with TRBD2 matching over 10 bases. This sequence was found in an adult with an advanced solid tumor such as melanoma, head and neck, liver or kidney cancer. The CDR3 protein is CASSPRSQREGDTGELFF. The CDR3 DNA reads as TGTGCCAGCTCACCACGCTCTCAGCGGGAGGGCGACACCGGGGAGCTGTTTTTT.